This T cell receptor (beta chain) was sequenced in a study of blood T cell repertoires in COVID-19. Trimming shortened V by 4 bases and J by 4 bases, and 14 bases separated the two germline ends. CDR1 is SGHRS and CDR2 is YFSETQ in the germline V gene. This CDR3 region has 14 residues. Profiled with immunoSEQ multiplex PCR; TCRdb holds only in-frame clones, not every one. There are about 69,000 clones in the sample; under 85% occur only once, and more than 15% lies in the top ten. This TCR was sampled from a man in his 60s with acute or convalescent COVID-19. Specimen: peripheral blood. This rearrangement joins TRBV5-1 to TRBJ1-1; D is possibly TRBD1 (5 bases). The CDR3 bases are TGCGCCAGCAGCCCGGGCCCCGGGGGCACTGAAGCTTTCTTT. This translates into CASSPGPGGTEAFF.